The 21 T cell receptor beta chains listed next were all sequenced from one sample in a study of CD8 T cells in Susac syndrome. Random hexamers were used to reverse transcribe roughly 0.45 to 1 ug of RNA. TCRdb re-analysed the immunoSEQ multiplex PCR reads in MiXCR, keeping a single row per CDR3 protein. The sample shows roughly 200,000 distinct CDR3 sequences, approximately 94% of them seen only once. Sequencing was done on a sample of CD4+ T cells from PBMCs. All receptors come from a human donor with Susac syndrome.

V gene TRBV7-3 combines with J gene TRBJ2-5, with 7 bases matching TRBD1. The V gene's germline CDR1 is SGHTA and CDR2 FQGTGA. The CDR3 runs to 15 residues. V lost 2 bases to trimming and J lost 6 bases; unmatched junction nucleotides: 9. CDR3 nucleotide sequence: TGTGCCAGCAGCTTAGAAGGGGGCGGAATCCAGACCCAGTACTTC. Residues: CASSLEGGGIQTQYF.

The J gene is TRBJ2-5, the V gene TRBV7-2; D is perhaps TRBD2 (5 bases). CDR1 is SGHTA, CDR2 FQGNSA, per germline. V dropped 6 bases and J dropped 0 bases, with 14 bases sitting between them. The CDR3 consists of 15 residues. CDR3 DNA: TGTGCCAGCAGTTTTAGCGCGTTGTACCAAGAGACCCAGTACTTC. Its translation: CASSFSALYQETQYF.

The V and J genes are TRBV5-1 and TRBJ2-7, with D perhaps matching TRBD2 (5 bases). Germline assignment: CDR1 SGHRS and CDR2 YFSETQ. This CDR3 comprises 12 residues. Trimming took 6 bases from V and 6 from J, leaving 13 bases between them. The CDR3 region has the DNA TGCGCCAGCACCTACCGGGGTGGCGAGCAGTACTTC. Its protein product is CASTYRGGEQYF.

This chain uses TRBV19 with TRBJ2-5, with a tentative D call TRBD1 (6 bases). CDR3 length equals 18 residues. CDR1 and CDR2 from the germline V gene are LNHDA and SQIVND (reference sequence). Trimming stripped 4 bases from V and 2 bases from J, with 23 bases between. CDR3 loop: CASSNVPFPGHRQETQYF. CDR3 in DNA: TGTGCCAGTAGTAACGTACCTTTCCCGGGACATAGACAAGAGACCCAGTACTTC. The whole variable domain, remainder taken from reference TRBV19 and TRBJ2-5, is DGGITQSPKYLFRKEGQNVTLSCEQNLNHDAMYWYRQDPGQGLRLIYYSQIVNDFQKGDIAEGYSVSREKKESFPLTVTSAQKNPTAFYLCASSNVPFPGHRQETQYFGPGTRLLVL.

The J gene is TRBJ2-1, the V gene TRBV29-1; 7 nucleotides align to TRBD2. CDR1 is SQVTM and CDR2 is ANQGSEA in the germline V gene. V lost 0 bases to trimming and J lost 0 bases; unmatched junction nucleotides: 5. The CDR3 spans 16 residues. CDR3 bases: TGCAGCGTTGAAGATGGGGGGGGAAGCTCCTACAATGAGCAGTTCTTC. This codes for CSVEDGGGSSYNEQFF.

CDR3 DNA: TGTGCCAGCAGCTTAGGTGGGAGGGGAATTCGGGGAACTGAAGCTTTCTTT. This encodes CASSLGGRGIRGTEAFF. The chain recombines TRBV7-8 with TRBJ1-1; maybe TRBD1 (5 bases). V shed 1 base and J shed 5 bases, with 20 bases lying between them. The CDR3 totals 17 residues. Germline V lookup: CDR1 SGHVS, CDR2 FQNEAQ.

The chain carries TRBV9 and TRBJ2-7; no definite D call. CDR3 length equals 14 residues. The V gene lost 0 bases and the J gene lost 3 bases, with 10 bases spanning the gap. Germline V gene lookup returns CDR1 SGDLS and CDR2 YYNGEE. The CDR3 DNA reads TGTGCCAGCAGCGTAGATGGCGCCGGCTACGAGCAGTACTTC. This gives the protein CASSVDGAGYEQYF. The whole variable domain, filled in from reference TRBV9 and TRBJ2-7, reads DSGVTQTPKHLITATGQRVTLRCSPRSGDLSVYWYQQSLDQGLQFLIQYYNGEERAKGNILERFSAQQFPDLHSELNLSSLELGDSALYFCASSVDGAGYEQYFGPGTRLTVT.

The genes are TRBV7-2 and TRBJ2-1, with a weak D call TRBD1 (5 bases). The length of the CDR3 is 12 residues. Trimming stripped 4 bases from V and 8 bases from J, with 9 bases between. Per the germline V gene, CDR1 is SGHTA and CDR2 is FQGNSA. CDR3 loop: CASSSRVDEQFF. The CDR3 DNA sequence: TGTGCCAGCAGCTCCAGGGTAGATGAGCAGTTCTTC.

The chain is built from TRBV5-1 and TRBJ2-7; maybe TRBD2 (5 bases). The CDR3 has 14 residues. The V gene's germline CDR1 is SGHRS and CDR2 YFSETQ. V was shortened by 3 bases and J by 2 bases, with 12 bases between the two germline ends. The CDR3 here is CASSSPQAAYEQYF. The CDR3 DNA reads as TGCGCCAGCAGCTCCCCCCAAGCGGCCTACGAGCAGTACTTC.

This chain links TRBV6-4 with TRBJ2-1; D is unclear. Per germline, CDR1 MRHNA and CDR2 SNTAGT. The germline V and J ends were trimmed by 0 bases and 4 bases, with 4 bases remaining between them. CDR3 size: 13 residues. CDR3 amino acids: CASSDSEYNEQFF. CDR3 DNA sequence: TGTGCCAGCAGTGACTCGGAGTACAATGAGCAGTTCTTC.

This sequence joins TRBV5-1 and TRBJ2-1, with a weak D call TRBD1 (5 bases). The germline gives CDR1 SGHRS, CDR2 YFSETQ. This CDR3 is 11 amino acids long. V dropped 7 bases and J dropped 10 bases, with 12 bases sitting between them. For the CDR3, the DNA is TGCGCCAGCTTCCAGGGTTACGAGCAGTTCTTC. This sequence encodes CASFQGYEQFF.

This clonotype was seen a handful of times. The rearrangement uses TRBV29-1 and TRBJ2-1; either TRBD1 or TRBD2 may supply D (5 bases each). CDR1 and CDR2 (germline): SQVTM, ANQGSEA. This CDR3 region has 13 residues. Trimming left V 7 bases short and J 9 bases short, with 19 bases between. The CDR3 loop reads CSDRDQAHGEQFF. The CDR3 nucleotides read TGCAGCGACCGGGACCAAGCTCACGGTGAGCAGTTCTTC.

This chain uses TRBV15 with TRBJ1-2; 7 nucleotides agree with TRBD1. This CDR3 spans 16 amino acids. CDR1 and CDR2 from the germline V gene are LNHNV and YYDKDF (reference sequence). V shed 0 bases, J shed 4 bases, and the junction held 8 bases outside the gene matches. CDR3 nucleotide sequence: TGTGCCACCAGCAGAGATCGGACAGGAATGGGCTATGGCTACACCTTC. Encoded protein: CATSRDRTGMGYGYTF.

The chain uses TRBV12-3 or TRBV12-4 and TRBJ2-4; tentatively, D is TRBD1 or TRBD2 (5 bases each). The CDR3 covers 13 residues. Trimming took off 4 bases at V and 6 bases at J, with 10 bases between the two ends. CDR3 loop: CASSYGAPNIQYF. The CDR3 nucleotides read TGTGCCAGCAGTTACGGGGCCCCAAACATTCAGTACTTC.

The chain carries TRBV18 and TRBJ1-5; D is perhaps TRBD1 (5 bases). Germline values: CDR1 KGHSH, CDR2 LQKENI. The CDR3 consists of 14 residues. Trimming shortened V by 4 bases and J by 2 bases, and 9 bases separated the two germline ends. In DNA form, the CDR3 reads TGTGCCAGCTCACTTCAGACAGGCAATCAGCCCCAGCATTTT. Translated: CASSLQTGNQPQHF.

This clonotype was seen more than once but under ten times. The chain carries TRBV27 and TRBJ2-7; no clear D gene. V was pared by 0 bases and J by 2 bases, with 5 bases between. The CDR3 is 13 amino acids. From germline, CDR1 is MNHEY and CDR2 SMNVEV (reference sequence). In DNA, the CDR3 is TGTGCCAGCAGTTTATCGGCTCCCTACGAGCAGTACTTC. As protein: CASSLSAPYEQYF.

The chain couples TRBV10-2 to TRBJ1-1; 8 bases fit TRBD1. V shed 10 bases and J 1 base; nucleotides not matched to a gene: 8. Germline lookup yields CDR1 WSHSY and CDR2 SAAADI. The CDR3 extends over 14 amino acids. This CDR3 is CANLRGTGNTEAFF. DNA for the CDR3: TGCGCCAACCTGAGGGGGACAGGGAACACTGAAGCTTTCTTT.

This chain uses TRBV30 with TRBJ1-4; the D is unclear. Trimming pared 5 bases from V and 8 bases from J, leaving 9 bases between. Germline values: CDR1 GTSNPN, CDR2 SVGIG (reference sequence). The CDR3 covers 11 residues. The CDR3 spells CAWERREKLFF. DNA of the CDR3: TGTGCCTGGGAAAGAAGGGAAAAACTGTTTTTT.

The chain has TRBV7-2 and TRBJ1-2, with TRBD1 matching over 9 bases. This CDR3 is 17 amino acids long. V lost 1 base to trimming and J lost 0 bases; unmatched junction nucleotides: 6. The germline V gene has CDR1 SGHTA and CDR2 FQGNSA. Here the CDR3 DNA reads TGTGCCAGCAGCTTAGTTGGGACAGGGACCCCTAACTATGGCTACACCTTC. Translating it yields CASSLVGTGTPNYGYTF.

The chain employs TRBV18 and TRBJ2-1, with 12 bases matching TRBD2. V shed 3 bases, J shed 8 bases, and the junction held 5 bases outside the gene matches. Germline CDR1 KGHSH, CDR2 LQKENI. The CDR3 extends over 15 amino acids. The CDR3 protein is CASSPTSGGGDEQFF. The CDR3 DNA is TGTGCCAGCTCACCGACTAGCGGGGGTGGGGATGAGCAGTTCTTC.

This sequence joins TRBV4-3 and TRBJ2-4; 7 nucleotides match TRBD2. Germline CDR1 and CDR2: LGHNA and YSLEER. The junction had 7 bases not matched to a gene; V was cut back by 4 bases and J by 1 base. The CDR3 runs 16 residues. As DNA, the CDR3 is TGCGCCAGCAGCCGGGGCAGGGAGGGGGCCAAAAACATTCAGTACTTC. It yields the protein CASSRGREGAKNIQYF.